These 4 T cell receptor beta chains originate from one sample sequenced in a study of graft-versus-host responses after intestinal transplantation. TCRdb's table, derived via immunoSEQ multiplex PCR, lists solely in-frame clones and lacks some. The table records 110,000 to 150,000 clones, over 90% of them present only once. These receptors' targets are unknown. The sample was unstimulated CD4+ T cells sorted from spleen or lymph node cells, taken before intestinal transplant. Source of these receptors: a human donor who received an intestinal transplant.

The CDR3 region is CASSPLAGGDVWWDGEQFF. In DNA, the CDR3 is TGCGCCAGCAGCCCGTTAGCGGGAGGGGACGTCTGGTGGGACGGTGAGCAGTTCTTC. The V and J genes are TRBV4-1 and TRBJ2-1, with TRBD2 matching over 11 bases. Germline assignment: CDR1 MGHRA and CDR2 YSYEKL. This CDR3 contains 19 residues. Germline trimming cut 4 bases from V and 9 bases from J; bases unmatched to any gene: 20.

J is TRBJ2-5 and V is TRBV15; tentatively, D is TRBD2 (7 bases). CDR1 is LNHNV, CDR2 YYDKDF, per germline (reference sequence). The V end was cut by 8 bases, the J end by 5 bases, with 18 bases between. The CDR3 totals 14 residues. CDR3 sequence reads: CATARGARKETQYF. In nucleotides, the CDR3 is TGTGCCACCGCTCGGGGGGCGAGGAAGGAGACCCAGTACTTC. The full variable domain, completed using reference TRBV15 and TRBJ2-5, is DAMVIQNPRYQVTQFGKPVTLSCSQTLNHNVMYWYQQKSSQAPKLLFHYYDKDFNNEADTPDNFQSRRPNTSFCFLDIRSPGLGDTAMYLCATARGARKETQYFGPGTRLLVL.

The rearrangement links TRBV28 to TRBJ2-4, with a possible D match to TRBD1 (6 bases). The CDR3 runs 16 residues. From germline, CDR1 is MDHEN and CDR2 SYDVKM. V dropped 6 bases and J dropped 3 bases, with 18 bases sitting between them. The CDR3 loop reads CASSPPGHTNKNIQYF. For the CDR3, the DNA is TGTGCCAGCAGCCCCCCGGGACACACTAACAAAAACATTCAGTACTTC.

The V and J genes are TRBV7-2 and TRBJ2-1; D perhaps matches TRBD2 (5 bases). Germline loops: CDR1 SGHTA, CDR2 FQGNSA. V was trimmed by 2 bases and J by 9 bases, leaving 5 bases between them. This CDR3 has 11 residues. DNA for the CDR3: TGTGCCAGCAGCTTACGGGGTGAGCAGTTCTTC. It codes for CASSLRGEQFF. The variable domain in full, with the rest retrieved from reference TRBV7-2 and TRBJ2-1, is GAGVSQSPSNKVTEKGKDVELRCDPISGHTALYWYRQSLGQGLEFLIYFQGNSAPDKSGLPSDRFSAERTGGSVSTLTIQRTQQEDSAVYLCASSLRGEQFFGPGTRLTVL.